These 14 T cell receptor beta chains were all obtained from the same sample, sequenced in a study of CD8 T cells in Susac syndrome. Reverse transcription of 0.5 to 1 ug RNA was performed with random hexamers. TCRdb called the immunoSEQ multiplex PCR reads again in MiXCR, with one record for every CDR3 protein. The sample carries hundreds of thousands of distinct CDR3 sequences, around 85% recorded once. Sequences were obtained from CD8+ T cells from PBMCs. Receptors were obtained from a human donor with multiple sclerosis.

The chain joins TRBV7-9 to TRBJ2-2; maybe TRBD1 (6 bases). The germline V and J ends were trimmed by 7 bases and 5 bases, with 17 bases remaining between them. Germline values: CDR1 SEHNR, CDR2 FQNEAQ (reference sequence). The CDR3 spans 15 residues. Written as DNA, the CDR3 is TGTGCCAGCACTGAACAGGAAGGGGGTACCGGGGAGCTGTTTTTT. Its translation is CASTEQEGGTGELFF.

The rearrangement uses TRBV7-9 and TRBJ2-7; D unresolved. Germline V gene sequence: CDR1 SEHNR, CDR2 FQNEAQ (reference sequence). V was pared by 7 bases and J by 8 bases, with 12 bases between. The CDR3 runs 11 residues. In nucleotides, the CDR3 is TGTGCCAGCACCACTGAAGGGCAGCAGTACTTC. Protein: CASTTEGQQYF.

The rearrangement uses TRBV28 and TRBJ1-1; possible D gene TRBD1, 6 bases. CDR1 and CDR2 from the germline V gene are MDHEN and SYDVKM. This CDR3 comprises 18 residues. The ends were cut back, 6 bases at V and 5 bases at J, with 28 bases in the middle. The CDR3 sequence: CASRTYFEGGNLWTEAFF. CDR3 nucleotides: TGTGCCAGCAGGACCTACTTTGAAGGGGGTAATTTGTGGACTGAAGCTTTCTTT.

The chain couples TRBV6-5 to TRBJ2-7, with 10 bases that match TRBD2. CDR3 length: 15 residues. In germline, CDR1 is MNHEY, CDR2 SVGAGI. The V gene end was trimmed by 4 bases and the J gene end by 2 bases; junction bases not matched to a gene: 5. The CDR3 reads CASSSLLAGTYEQYF. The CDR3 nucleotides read TGTGCCAGCAGTTCCTTACTAGCGGGGACCTACGAGCAGTACTTC.

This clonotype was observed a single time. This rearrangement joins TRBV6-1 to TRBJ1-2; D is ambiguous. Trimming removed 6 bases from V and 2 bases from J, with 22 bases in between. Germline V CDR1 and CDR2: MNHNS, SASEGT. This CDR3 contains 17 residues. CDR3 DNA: TGTGCCAGCAGGGAAATCAGAGCTGACACAATCAACTATGGCTACACCTTC. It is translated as CASREIRADTINYGYTF.

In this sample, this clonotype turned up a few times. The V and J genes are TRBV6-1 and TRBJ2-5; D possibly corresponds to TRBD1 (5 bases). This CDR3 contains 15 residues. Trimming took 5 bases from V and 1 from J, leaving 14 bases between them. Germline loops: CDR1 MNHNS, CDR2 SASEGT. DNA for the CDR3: TGTGCCAGCAGTCCACTCTTCACAGGCCAAGAGACCCAGTACTTC. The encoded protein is CASSPLFTGQETQYF.

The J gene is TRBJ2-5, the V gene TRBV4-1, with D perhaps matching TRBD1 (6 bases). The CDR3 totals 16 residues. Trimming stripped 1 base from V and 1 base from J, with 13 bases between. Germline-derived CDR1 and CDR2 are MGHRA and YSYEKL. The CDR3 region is CASSQVSGDFQETQYF. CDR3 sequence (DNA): TGCGCCAGCAGCCAAGTGTCAGGGGATTTCCAAGAGACCCAGTACTTC.

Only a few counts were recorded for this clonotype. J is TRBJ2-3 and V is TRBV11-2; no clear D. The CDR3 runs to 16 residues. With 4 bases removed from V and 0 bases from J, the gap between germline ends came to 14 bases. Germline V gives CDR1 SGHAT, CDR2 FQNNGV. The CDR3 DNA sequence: TGTGCCAGCAGCTCATACCCATCCCGAAGCACAGATACGCAGTATTTT. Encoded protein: CASSSYPSRSTDTQYF. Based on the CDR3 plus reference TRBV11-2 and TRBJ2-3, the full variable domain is EAGVAQSPRYKIIEKRQSVAFWCNPISGHATLYWYQQILGQGPKLLIQFQNNGVVDDSQLPKDRFSAERLKGVDSTLKIQPAKLEDSAVYLCASSSYPSRSTDTQYFGPGTRLTVL.

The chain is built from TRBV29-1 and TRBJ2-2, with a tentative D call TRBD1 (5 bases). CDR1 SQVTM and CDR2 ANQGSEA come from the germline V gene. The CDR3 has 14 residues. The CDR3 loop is CSALWAGQTGELFF. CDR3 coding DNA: TGCAGTGCTCTCTGGGCAGGGCAAACCGGGGAGCTGTTTTTT.

CDR3 nucleotides: TGTGCCAGCAGCTCCGACCACTTGTTAGCGGGACCCTTCTACGAGCAGTACTTC. Translation gives CASSSDHLLAGPFYEQYF. This chain connects TRBV7-9 to TRBJ2-7, with 8 positions matching TRBD2. J was trimmed by 3 bases and V by 4 bases; bases with no gene match: 17. CDR1 is SEHNR, CDR2 FQNEAQ, per germline (reference sequence). The CDR3 runs to 18 residues. Variable domain in full (rest from reference TRBV7-9 and TRBJ2-7): DTGVSQNPRHKITKRGQNVTFRCDPISEHNRLYWYRQTLGQGPEFLTYFQNEAQLEKSRLLSDRFSAERPKGSFSTLEIQRTEQGDSAMYLCASSSDHLLAGPFYEQYFGPGTRLTVT.

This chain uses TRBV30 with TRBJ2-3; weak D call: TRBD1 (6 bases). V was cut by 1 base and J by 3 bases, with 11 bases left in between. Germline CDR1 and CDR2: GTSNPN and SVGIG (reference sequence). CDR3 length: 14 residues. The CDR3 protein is CAWSEGRGTDTQYF. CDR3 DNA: TGTGCCTGGAGTGAGGGCAGGGGAACAGATACGCAGTATTTT.

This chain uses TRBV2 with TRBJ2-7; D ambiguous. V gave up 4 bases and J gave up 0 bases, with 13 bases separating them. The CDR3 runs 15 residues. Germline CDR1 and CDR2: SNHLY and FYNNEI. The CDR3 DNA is TGTGCCAGCAGTGGCAGCAACATAAACTCCTACGAGCAGTACTTC. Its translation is CASSGSNINSYEQYF.

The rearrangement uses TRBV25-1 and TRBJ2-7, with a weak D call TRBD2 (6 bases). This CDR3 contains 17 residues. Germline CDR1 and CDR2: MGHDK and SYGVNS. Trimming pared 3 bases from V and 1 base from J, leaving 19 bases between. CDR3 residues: CASSDIDESSESYEQYF. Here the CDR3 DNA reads TGTGCCAGCAGTGATATTGACGAGTCTAGCGAATCCTACGAGCAGTACTTC.

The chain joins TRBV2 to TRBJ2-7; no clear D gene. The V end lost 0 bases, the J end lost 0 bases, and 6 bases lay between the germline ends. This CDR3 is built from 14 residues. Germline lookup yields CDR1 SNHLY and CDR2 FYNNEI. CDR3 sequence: CASSEAAGSYEQYF. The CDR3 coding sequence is TGTGCCAGCAGTGAAGCCGCAGGCTCCTACGAGCAGTACTTC.